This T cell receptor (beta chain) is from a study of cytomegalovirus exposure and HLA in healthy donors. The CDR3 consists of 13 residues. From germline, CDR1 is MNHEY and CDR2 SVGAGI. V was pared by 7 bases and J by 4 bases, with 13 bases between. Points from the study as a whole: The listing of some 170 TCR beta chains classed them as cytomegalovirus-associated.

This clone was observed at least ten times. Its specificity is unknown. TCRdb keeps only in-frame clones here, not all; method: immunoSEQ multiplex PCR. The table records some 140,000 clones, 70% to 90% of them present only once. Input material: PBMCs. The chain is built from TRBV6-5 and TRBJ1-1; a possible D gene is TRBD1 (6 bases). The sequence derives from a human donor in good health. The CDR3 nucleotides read TGTGCCAGCAAACAGGGTCATGGCACTGAAGCTTTCTTT. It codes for CASKQGHGTEAFF.